Each of the 29 T cell receptor beta chains below was sequenced from the same sample in a study of cytomegalovirus exposure and HLA in healthy donors. The PCR was carried out with 60 Vbeta primers and 13 Jbeta primers. TCRdb keeps only in-frame clones here, not all; method: immunoSEQ multiplex PCR. Found here are under 200,000 clones, around nine tenths of them singletons; the top ten hold under 2.5%. The sequencing sample was made of PBMCs. The receptors were gathered from a young woman in good health and CMV-seronegative.

The V and J genes are TRBV7-6 and TRBJ1-2; D unresolved. Trimming shortened V by 1 base and J by 2 bases, and 8 bases separated the two germline ends. The CDR3 extends over 14 amino acids. CDR1 SGHVS and CDR2 FNYEAQ come from the germline V gene. CDR3 nucleotides: TGTGCCAGCAGCTTAGGAGGCGCGAACTATGGCTACACCTTC. Translating gives CASSLGGANYGYTF.

The CDR3 region is CASSFSFHQPQHF. The CDR3, as DNA: TGTGCCAGCAGTTTTAGCTTCCATCAGCCCCAGCATTTT. The rearrangement links TRBV27 to TRBJ1-5; D not resolved. Germline V gene data show CDR1 as MNHEY and CDR2 as SMNVEV (reference sequence). V was trimmed by 3 bases and J by 5 bases, leaving 8 bases between them. CDR3 size: 13 residues.

The chain recombines TRBV5-1 with TRBJ2-7; the match to TRBD2 covers 7 bases. Germline V CDR1 and CDR2: SGHRS, YFSETQ. The CDR3 runs 17 residues. With V trimmed by 4 bases and J by 4 bases, 17 bases remained unmatched. CDR3 amino acids: CASSPAPSGGILYEQYF. The CDR3 DNA reads TGCGCCAGCAGCCCGGCCCCTAGCGGCGGGATCCTATACGAGCAGTACTTC.

This chain uses TRBV5-4 with TRBJ2-5, with a tentative D call TRBD1 (6 bases). V was pared by 0 bases and J by 2 bases, with 11 bases between. Germline assignment: CDR1 SGHNT and CDR2 YYREEE (reference sequence). This CDR3 spans 15 amino acids. The CDR3 bases are TGTGCCAGCAGCTTGGTTCCGAGGGGGCAAGAGACCCAGTACTTC. Its protein is CASSLVPRGQETQYF.

The rearrangement links TRBV2 to TRBJ2-3, with TRBD2 identical over 7 bases. V was pared by 6 bases and J by 1 base, with 7 bases of the junction left unmatched. The V gene's germline CDR1 is SNHLY and CDR2 FYNNEI. The CDR3 has 15 amino acids. CDR3 DNA: TGTGCCAGCAGGAGGGAGGGGTCCCGCACAGATACGCAGTATTTT. It codes for CASRREGSRTDTQYF.

The chain recombines TRBV5-1 with TRBJ2-7; D might be TRBD1 (7 bases). V was pared by 5 bases and J by 4 bases, with 16 bases between. There are 14 residues in the CDR3. The germline gives CDR1 SGHRS, CDR2 YFSETQ. The CDR3 spells CASRLRQGGYEQYF. In DNA, the CDR3 is TGCGCCAGCAGACTACGACAGGGAGGATACGAGCAGTACTTC.

The chain couples TRBV4-1 to TRBJ2-4; 8 bases line up with TRBD1. CDR1 is MGHRA and CDR2 is YSYEKL in the germline V gene. Unmatched junction bases numbered 8, after V lost 1 base and J lost 0 bases. The CDR3 runs 18 residues. The CDR3 region is CASSQGRQGILAKNIQYF. The CDR3 DNA follows: TGCGCCAGCAGCCAAGGGAGACAGGGGATCCTAGCCAAAAACATTCAGTACTTC.

The chain has TRBV5-4 and TRBJ1-5; D uncertain. Trimming removed 4 bases at V and 2 bases at J, with 13 bases between. The germline CDR1 and CDR2 sequences are SGHNT and YYREEE (reference sequence). The CDR3 runs 15 residues. CDR3 DNA: TGTGCCAGCAGCCTACACGCCGAGGGCAATCAGCCCCAGCATTTT. Translation gives CASSLHAEGNQPQHF.

This clone was counted at least ten times. The chain employs TRBV6-4 and TRBJ2-2; maybe TRBD2 (5 bases). Trimming pared 5 bases from V and 4 bases from J, leaving 11 bases between. CDR1 is MRHNA, CDR2 SNTAGT, per germline. There are 14 residues in the CDR3. In DNA, the CDR3 is TGTGCCAGCAGTCAGGACTCTACCACCGGGGAGCTGTTTTTT. Translated, it gives CASSQDSTTGELFF.

In nucleotides, the CDR3 is TGTGCCAGCAGTGAAGGCAGGGTGCCATCCGAGCAGTTCTTC. This sequence encodes CASSEGRVPSEQFF. The rearrangement links TRBV2 to TRBJ2-1, with D possibly matching TRBD1 (5 bases). Germline values: CDR1 SNHLY, CDR2 FYNNEI. The CDR3 loop spans 14 amino acids. Trimming removed 1 base from V and 10 bases from J, with 14 bases in between.

This CDR3 is CASSDILGSPLHF. CDR3 sequence (DNA): TGTGCCAGCAGCGACATACTAGGTTCACCCCTCCACTTT. V and J are TRBV2 and TRBJ1-6; D gene unclear. This CDR3 region has 13 residues. Germline CDR1 is SNHLY and CDR2 is FYNNEI. V was shortened by 6 bases and J by 9 bases, with 12 bases between the two germline ends.

This sequence joins TRBV28 and TRBJ1-4; D unresolved. Germline CDR1 reads MDHEN; CDR2 reads SYDVKM. The CDR3 sequence is 17 residues long. The V end was cut by 3 bases, the J end by 0 bases, with 14 bases between. The chain's CDR3 is CASSFVTPPSTNEKLFF. CDR3 bases: TGTGCCAGCAGTTTTGTCACACCCCCCTCAACTAATGAAAAACTGTTTTTT.

The gene calls are TRBV5-1 and TRBJ2-1; D is perhaps TRBD1 (6 bases). The CDR3 is 15 amino acids. V shed 4 bases and J shed 0 bases, with 11 bases lying between them. From germline, CDR1 is SGHRS and CDR2 YFSETQ. The CDR3: CASSRTDSSYNEQFF. The CDR3 DNA is TGCGCCAGCAGCAGGACAGATAGCTCCTACAATGAGCAGTTCTTC.

CDR3 loop: CASSVNGREQFF. CDR3 nucleotides: TGTGCCAGCAGCGTAAACGGGAGGGAGCAGTTCTTC. The chain combines TRBV9 with TRBJ2-1, with 7 bases lining up with TRBD2. V was clipped by 1 base and J by 10 bases; unmatched bases: 2. The CDR3 contains 12 residues. The germline V gene has CDR1 SGDLS and CDR2 YYNGEE.

The V and J genes are TRBV5-1 and TRBJ1-2; 11 nucleotides line up with TRBD1. This CDR3 is 15 amino acids long. The V and J ends lost 1 base and 6 bases, in that order; junction bases with no gene match: 5. Germline loops: CDR1 SGHRS, CDR2 YFSETQ. The CDR3 protein is CASSLKDRGLDGYTF. For the CDR3, the DNA is TGCGCCAGCAGCTTGAAGGACAGGGGGCTAGATGGCTACACCTTC.

The chain joins TRBV7-9 to TRBJ1-1; 10 nucleotides line up with TRBD1. V dropped 2 bases and J dropped 1; count of bases not matched to a gene: 7. The CDR3 has 17 amino acids. CDR1 and CDR2 (germline): SEHNR, FQNEAQ (reference sequence). CDR3 loop: CASSLRRTGGQNTEAFF. DNA of the CDR3: TGTGCCAGCAGCTTAAGGAGGACAGGGGGACAGAACACTGAAGCTTTCTTT.

The chain links TRBV7-2 to TRBJ2-7, with 8 bases that match TRBD2. Germline trimming cut 1 base from V and 10 bases from J; bases unmatched to any gene: 3. CDR3 length: 12 amino acids. Germline lookup yields CDR1 SGHTA and CDR2 FQGNSA. CDR3 sequence reads: CASSLGAGAQYF. The CDR3 DNA is TGTGCCAGCAGCTTAGGAGCGGGGGCTCAGTACTTC.

In DNA form, the CDR3 reads TGTGCCAGCAGCGTCACAGGGGGCCGGGAGCTGTTTTTT. Encoded protein: CASSVTGGRELFF. This rearrangement joins TRBV7-9 to TRBJ2-2; 9 bases agree with TRBD1. The CDR3 runs to 13 residues. The V gene end was trimmed by 5 bases and the J gene end by 9 bases; junction bases not matched to a gene: 4. CDR1 is SEHNR, CDR2 FQNEAQ, per germline (reference sequence). Combining the CDR3 with reference TRBV7-9 and TRBJ2-2 gives the whole variable domain DTGVSQNPRHKITKRGQNVTFRCDPISEHNRLYWYRQTLGQGPEFLTYFQNEAQLEKSRLLSDRFSAERPKGSFSTLEIQRTEQGDSAMYLCASSVTGGRELFFGEGSRLTVL.

This clone showed up just a few times. The chain employs TRBV19 and TRBJ1-3; 9 nucleotides line up with TRBD1. CDR1 is LNHDA and CDR2 is SQIVND in the germline V gene (reference sequence). This CDR3 contains 17 residues. Germline trimming cut 3 bases from V and 0 bases from J; bases unmatched to any gene: 6. The CDR3 DNA reads as TGTGCCAGTAGTATCCACGGGACAGGGCTCTCTGGAAACACCATATATTTT. Encoded protein: CASSIHGTGLSGNTIYF.

This rearrangement joins TRBV7-9 to TRBJ1-3; D not certain. V was shortened by 5 bases and J by 2 bases, with 10 bases between the two germline ends. The CDR3 consists of 14 residues. CDR1 and CDR2 (germline): SEHNR, FQNEAQ (reference sequence). CDR3 sequence: CASSRGEPGNTIYF. The CDR3, as DNA: TGTGCCAGCAGCCGTGGTGAGCCTGGAAACACCATATATTTT.

The chain links TRBV10-3 to TRBJ1-5; weak D call: TRBD1 (6 bases). This CDR3 is built from 13 residues. Trimming cost V 6 bases and J 4 bases, with 10 bases left between them. Looked up from germline, CDR1 is ENHRY and CDR2 is SYGVKD. CDR3 residues: CAISQGSNQPQHF. DNA for the CDR3: TGTGCCATCAGCCAGGGGAGTAATCAGCCCCAGCATTTT.

This clone came up once. The V gene is TRBV5-5, the J gene TRBJ2-1; unclear D gene. V was pared by 3 bases and J by 5 bases, with 27 bases between. The CDR3 has 19 amino acids. The germline V gene has CDR1 SGHKS and CDR2 YYEKEE (reference sequence). Here the CDR3 DNA reads TGTGCCAGCAGCTCCAAAGCCGTCATACTCCGAAATACCGACAATGAGCAGTTCTTC. It translates to CASSSKAVILRNTDNEQFF.

In its sample, this clone was seen a few times. CDR3 amino acids: CASSLASYNTGELFF. The DNA of the CDR3 is TGTGCCAGCAGCTTGGCTAGCTATAACACCGGGGAGCTGTTTTTT. The chain joins TRBV5-8 to TRBJ2-2; perhaps TRBD2 as D (5 bases). V was clipped by 0 bases and J by 2 bases, with 8 bases between them. Germline-derived CDR1 and CDR2 are SGHTS and YDEGEE. The CDR3 covers 15 residues. Complete variable domain (other parts from reference TRBV5-8 and TRBJ2-2): EAGVTQSPTHLIKTRGQQATLRCSPISGHTSVYWYQQALGLGLQFLLWYDEGEERNRGNFPPRFSGRQFPNYSSELNVNALELEDSALYLCASSLASYNTGELFFGEGSRLTVL.

The chain employs TRBV6-1 and TRBJ2-7; TRBD2 matches 10 bases. Trimming took 5 bases from V and 3 from J; bases not matched to a gene: 7. Germline CDR1 reads MNHNS; CDR2 reads SASEGT. The CDR3 is 15 amino acids. In DNA, the CDR3 is TGTGCCAGCAGTTGGGAGGGACTAGCGAACTACGAGCAGTACTTC. This encodes CASSWEGLANYEQYF.

Comment on this clone: One end of the junction varies from germline; a read error may be responsible. This chain links TRBV29-1 with TRBJ2-3; 7 bases map to TRBD2. The germline V gene has CDR1 SQVTM and CDR2 ANQGSEA. This CDR3 contains 14 residues. The CDR3 region is CSVPGLQLTGTQYF. CDR3 bases: TGCAGCGTTCCGGGACTACAGCTCACAGGTACGCAGTATTTT.

The gene calls are TRBV11-3 and TRBJ2-1; D call uncertain. This CDR3 has 17 residues. The ends were cut back, 0 bases at V and 2 bases at J, with 14 bases in the middle. Germline V gene lookup returns CDR1 SGHNT and CDR2 YENEEA. The CDR3 sequence is CASSLEAGRHPYNEQFF. The CDR3 region has the DNA TGTGCCAGCAGCTTAGAGGCTGGCAGACACCCCTACAATGAGCAGTTCTTC.

The V call is TRBV5-1, the J call TRBJ1-2, with D perhaps matching TRBD1 (5 bases). Germline-derived CDR1 and CDR2 are SGHRS and YFSETQ. This CDR3 spans 13 amino acids. V was pared by 4 bases and J by 4 bases, with 11 bases between. This CDR3 reads CASSQQDIYGYTF. The CDR3 nucleotides are TGCGCCAGCAGCCAACAGGATATCTATGGCTACACCTTC.

In DNA form, the CDR3 reads TGTGCCAGCAGCTTGCAAGGGGGACACACGGCCAACTATGGCTACACCTTC. It yields the protein CASSLQGGHTANYGYTF. This chain joins TRBV5-8 and TRBJ1-2, with D perhaps TRBD1 (6 bases). The CDR3 covers 17 residues. V was pared by 1 base and J by 2 bases, with 18 bases between. Per germline, CDR1 SGHTS and CDR2 YDEGEE.

The chain has TRBV5-3 and TRBJ2-5, with D hard to call. TRBV5-3 carries the ORF label, with uncertain function. The germline V and J ends were trimmed by 0 bases and 1 base, with 10 bases remaining between them. CDR3 size: 15 residues. CDR3 amino acids: CARSLAWSIQETQYF. DNA for the CDR3: TGTGCCAGAAGCTTGGCCTGGAGTATCCAAGAGACCCAGTACTTC.